This TCR beta chain was captured by sequencing in a study of human T cells and chemical hapten exposure (dated by TCRdb to 2020 to 2022). Study-wide context: For sensitization, 2% DPC in acetone was applied to a roughly 2 cm by roughly 2 cm area of upper inner arm skin. Throughout the study period of about 25 weeks, patients also received therapeutic DPC doses to the scalp every week. Patch testing was performed on the upper back with Finn chambers containing 0.01% DPC, and the patch tests were scored after 6 days according to International Contact Dermatitis Research Group standards. The patient cohort, mostly female, included alopecia areata with under or over 50% scalp involvement, alopecia totalis and alopecia universalis. The libraries were sequenced as a pool, and the TCR yield per sample differed mostly because of small variations in library volumes within the pool. In alopecia patients, the study followed how the peripheral blood TCR repertoire changed in vivo over primary and secondary sensitization to diphenylcyclopropenone (DPC), a hapten. Blood was sampled from patients pre-sensitization (week 0) and at 2, 6 and about 24 weeks after DPC sensitization. Some 29 alopecia patients gave blood for TCR sequencing at one to four time points (pre-sensitization, 2, 6 and 24 weeks).

Libraries were constructed by RACE. TCRdb lists the instrument as NextSeq 500. During library preparation, unique molecular identifiers were attached to individual cDNA molecules so that TCRs could be counted quantitatively and reproducibly. Both TCR alpha and TCR beta chains were sequenced from each blood RNA sample. The study's own analysis went as follows. A median of around 100,000 TCRs per sample was observed, with a range of roughly 20,000 to 700,000. The Decombinator software suite was used to annotate V, J and CDR3 in the TCR reads. For PS versus PT1 abundance plots, all samples were subsampled to the same number of TCRs (28,000). TCRs were defined as expanded if absent before sensitization and observed at least eight times at the 2-week time point. The public reads were quality trimmed at Q25 with fastp and then assembled into clones with MiXCR by TCRdb, keeping productive beta chains. A single entry per CDR3 protein holds the most common genes and DNA from its merged rows. These V and J calls derive from TCRdb rather than the authors' analysis. This sample has about 380,000 distinct CDR3 sequences in its table, and approximately 5.1% of those were observed once. The ten largest clones take up just over 2.5% of the sample.

General conclusions and limits of the study: A positive correlation was found between the number of PT1 expanded TCRs and patch test score, with significance reached at thresholds 8, 16 and 32 but not 4. DPC sensitization did not change the number of TCRs with a frequency above 1 in 1000, and there was no evidence of changes in global repertoire structure. Alopecia, a presumed autoimmune disease, was present in all patients, so the immune response of the patients might differ from that of healthy individuals. After repeated subsampling, the strength of the expansion versus patch-test correlation and the threshold at which it became significant changed. Significantly more large CDR3 similarity clusters were formed by expanded TCRs than by pre-sensitization or healthy control sets, consistent with antigen-driven responses.

The CDR3 runs 13 residues from the cysteine to the phenylalanine. Of the read, only the CDR3 DNA is kept; its 39 bases are in frame from base 1. According to the germline V gene, CDR1 reads SGHTA and CDR2 reads FQGNSA. V is reduced by 7 bases and J by 2 bases, leaving a spacing of 12 bases between them. This clonotype was recorded a few times. Its antigen specificity is not known. No qualities accompany the bases; no much larger clone lies one base away. This specimen's time point label, per the study, means: pre-sensitization, week 0. In the paper's terms, the treatment or condition label means: therapeutic diphenylcyclopropenone sensitization with weekly scalp DPC. At every patch-test visit, the blood draw took place before the patch test was put on. Eligible patients were aged 18 to 70, diagnosed with alopecia, deemed suitable for DPC therapy, and excluded if pregnant. Total RNA was extracted from unfractionated whole blood collected in Tempus Blood RNA tubes.

This TCR was sampled from a woman aged 45 to 65 with alopecia areata. Some clones in this sample may be carry-over from other donors' samples. The material sequenced was whole blood, taken in connection with sensitization to the hapten diphenylcyclopropenone (DPC). Recombination joined TRBV7-2 with TRBJ2-7, with a tentative D gene TRBD2 over 6 matching bases. The CDR3 protein sequence reads: CASNGGEAYEQYF. The DNA reads as follows: TGTGCCAGCAATGGAGGGGAGGCCTACGAGCAGTACTTC.